Below, 30 T cell receptor beta chains from the same sample are listed, as sequenced in a study of T-cell reconstitution after alpha-beta-depleted transplantation in children. During its preparation, the TCRbeta library received unique molecular identifiers. TCRdb fed the PCR reads into MiXCR, producing one record per CDR3 protein. This table has 150,000 to 200,000 distinct CDR3 sequences, about 6.8% appearing once. The specimen was PBMCs from the stem cell graft donor, collected from the stem cell graft. The origin of the receptors is a human donor who donated a stem cell graft to a child with Wiskott-Aldrich syndrome.

This clonotype was seen many times. The rearrangement joins TRBV29-1 to TRBJ2-7; 9 positions match TRBD1. The trim removed 7 bases at V and 1 base at J, leaving 2 bases unmatched. Germline loops: CDR1 SQVTM, CDR2 ANQGSEA. The CDR3 sequence is 12 residues long. The CDR3 reads CSAGTGSYEQYF. The CDR3 DNA reads TGCAGCGCCGGGACAGGGTCCTACGAGCAGTACTTC.

In this sample, this clonotype turned up many times. This sequence joins TRBV7-2 and TRBJ1-4, with a tentative D call TRBD1 (6 bases). This CDR3 contains 16 residues. Trimming pared 1 base from V and 8 bases from J, leaving 17 bases between. Germline-derived CDR1 and CDR2 are SGHTA and FQGNSA. The CDR3 loop reads CASSLGGGGGSEKLFF. The CDR3 DNA follows: TGTGCCAGCAGCTTAGGGGGTGGTGGGGGCTCCGAAAAACTGTTTTTT.

This clonotype was observed many times. The chain has TRBV20-1 and TRBJ1-1; no firm D call. CDR1 is DFQATT, CDR2 SNEGSKA, per germline (reference sequence). The CDR3 consists of 10 residues. Trimming left V 0 bases short and J 11 bases short, with 7 bases between. CDR3 DNA sequence: TGCAGTGCTAGAGACCTGGATGCTTTCTTT. It translates to CSARDLDAFF.

This sequence joins TRBV5-4 and TRBJ2-1; TRBD2 matches at 7 bases. V was clipped by 0 bases and J by 2 bases; unmatched bases: 5. CDR1 SGHNT and CDR2 YYREEE come from the germline V gene (reference sequence). There are 16 residues in the CDR3. The CDR3 DNA reads as TGTGCCAGCAGCTTGGGTGGGCTAGCGGCCTACAATGAGCAGTTCTTC. Its protein is CASSLGGLAAYNEQFF.

V gene TRBV2 combines with J gene TRBJ2-3; D possibly corresponds to TRBD1 (5 bases). V was trimmed by 5 bases and J by 4 bases, leaving 16 bases between them. Germline-derived CDR1 and CDR2 are SNHLY and FYNNEI. CDR3 length equals 15 residues. The chain's CDR3 is CASSREGASADTQYF. CDR3 nucleotides: TGTGCCAGCAGTAGGGAAGGGGCCAGTGCAGATACGCAGTATTTT.

This clonotype was observed many times. The rearrangement links TRBV5-6 to TRBJ2-7; D tentatively reads TRBD1 or TRBD2 (5 bases each). Trimming left V 6 bases short and J 11 bases short, with 21 bases between. The CDR3 totals 13 residues. Germline loops: CDR1 SGHDT, CDR2 YYEEEE. The DNA for the CDR3 is TGTGCCAGCACCAGTCACCGGACGATGGGGGAGTACTTC. Translating it yields CASTSHRTMGEYF.

Many counts were recorded for this clonotype. The genes are TRBV10-3 and TRBJ1-2; unclear D gene. The CDR3 loop spans 13 amino acids. From germline, CDR1 is ENHRY and CDR2 SYGVKD. The V end lost 4 bases, the J end lost 4 bases, and 10 bases lay between the germline ends. CDR3 DNA: TGTGCCATCAGTGGGACGTCCGGCTATGGCTACACCTTC. It translates to CAISGTSGYGYTF.

This clonotype was recorded a few times. The V gene is TRBV4-3, the J gene TRBJ1-6; D uncertain. From germline, CDR1 is LGHNA and CDR2 YSLEER. There are 15 residues in the CDR3. Trimming cost V 4 bases and J 10 bases, with 17 bases left between them. In DNA, the CDR3 is TGCGCCAGCAGCCTGGGCACTGGGAAAAGCTCACCCCTCCACTTT. Translation: CASSLGTGKSSPLHF.

The chain couples TRBV12-3 or TRBV12-4 to TRBJ1-3, with 7 bases aligning to TRBD1. The CDR3 extends over 14 amino acids. Unmatched junction bases numbered 7, after V lost 7 bases and J lost 4 bases. CDR3 residues: CASTQGGQGNTIYF. The CDR3 nucleotides are TGTGCCAGCACCCAGGGGGGGCAGGGAAACACCATATATTTT.

The chain combines TRBV5-4 with TRBJ2-3; D is perhaps TRBD1 (6 bases). The CDR3 is 14 residues long. Germline values: CDR1 SGHNT, CDR2 YYREEE (reference sequence). V lost 4 bases and J lost 5, with 14 bases in between. The CDR3 is CASSTGQSQDTQYF. The CDR3 DNA follows: TGTGCCAGCAGCACTGGACAGTCCCAAGATACGCAGTATTTT. Together with reference TRBV5-4 and TRBJ2-3, the CDR3 gives the full variable domain: ETGVTQSPTHLIKTRGQQVTLRCSSQSGHNTVSWYQQALGQGPQFIFQYYREEENGRGNFPPRFSGLQFPNYSSELNVNALELDDSALYLCASSTGQSQDTQYFGPGTRLTVL.

The sample holds a few counts of this clonotype. This chain uses TRBV19 with TRBJ2-7; 11 nucleotides line up with TRBD1. Germline V gene lookup returns CDR1 LNHDA and CDR2 SQIVND (reference sequence). J was trimmed by 7 bases and V by 4 bases; bases with no gene match: 15. This CDR3 contains 17 residues. CDR3 nucleotides: TGTGCCAGTAGTACTCCACCGGGACAGGGGGAATCGGGGGAGCAGTACTTC. Amino acids: CASSTPPGQGESGEQYF.

This clonotype was counted ten times or more. This chain connects TRBV12-3 or TRBV12-4 to TRBJ2-4; 11 nucleotides line up with TRBD1. The CDR3 extends over 16 amino acids. Germline trimming cut 5 bases from V and 3 bases from J; bases unmatched to any gene: 6. The CDR3 protein is CASSVGQGAFKNIQYF. In nucleotides, the CDR3 is TGTGCCAGCAGTGTCGGACAGGGGGCCTTCAAAAACATTCAGTACTTC.

This clonotype was detected many times. This chain uses TRBV24-1 with TRBJ2-1; either TRBD1 or TRBD2 may supply D (5 bases each). From germline, CDR1 is KGHDR and CDR2 SFDVKD. This CDR3 has 17 amino acids. V lost 4 bases and J lost 8, with 23 bases in between. Written as DNA, the CDR3 is TGTGCCACCAGTGACCAGAGAGGGGACCTTAAATTGGATGAGCAGTTCTTC. Translation: CATSDQRGDLKLDEQFF.

This clonotype was seen repeatedly, ten times or more. This sequence joins TRBV27 and TRBJ2-1; TRBD2 matches 10 bases. Germline V gives CDR1 MNHEY, CDR2 SMNVEV (reference sequence). V lost 2 bases, J lost 10 bases, and 20 bases stayed unmatched. This CDR3 comprises 19 residues. CDR3 in amino acids: CASSLGFVASGGYRREQFF. The CDR3 nucleotides are TGTGCCAGCAGTTTAGGTTTCGTCGCTAGCGGGGGTTATCGGCGCGAGCAGTTCTTC.

This clonotype was seen ten or more times. The V call is TRBV20-1, the J call TRBJ1-2; no reliable D call. Per the germline V gene, CDR1 is DFQATT and CDR2 is SNEGSKA (reference sequence). The CDR3 covers 9 residues. The CDR3 sequence: CSGLGGYTF. The CDR3 region has the DNA TGCAGCGGCCTGGGGGGCTACACCTTC.

This clonotype was observed at least ten times. This chain joins TRBV27 and TRBJ2-7, with D possibly TRBD1 on 5 matching bases. V dropped 2 bases and J dropped 4 bases, with 15 bases sitting between them. Germline CDR1 and CDR2: MNHEY and SMNVEV (reference sequence). This CDR3 spans 15 amino acids. The CDR3 region is CASSLRGIQEYEQYF. CDR3 nucleotides: TGTGCCAGCAGTTTAAGGGGCATACAGGAATACGAGCAGTACTTC.

This clonotype appeared many times. J is TRBJ2-7 and V is TRBV5-1, with 10 bases fitting TRBD2. Germline V gene data show CDR1 as SGHRS and CDR2 as YFSETQ. The trim removed 6 bases at V and 1 base at J, leaving 10 bases unmatched. The CDR3 contains 16 residues. The CDR3 DNA reads as TGCGCCAGCACAAGGGCTAGCGGGAGTAAGTCCTACGAGCAGTACTTC. Translation: CASTRASGSKSYEQYF.

This clonotype was observed at least ten times. V is TRBV28 and J is TRBJ1-4; 7 nucleotides line up with TRBD1. This CDR3 is 17 amino acids long. Trimming at V came to 7 bases and at J to 3 bases, leaving 14 bases not matched to a gene. Germline V lookup: CDR1 MDHEN, CDR2 SYDVKM. The CDR3: CASTPRTGLGANEKLFF. In DNA, the CDR3 is TGTGCCAGCACCCCACGGACAGGCCTCGGGGCTAATGAAAAACTGTTTTTT.

There are many counts of this clonotype. V usage is TRBV5-1 and J usage is TRBJ1-1; 7 positions agree with TRBD1. Germline CDR1 reads SGHRS; CDR2 reads YFSETQ. CDR3 length equals 14 residues. With 4 bases clipped from V and 0 bases from J, the junction kept 3 bases outside the gene matches. CDR3 loop: CASSTQGMNTEAFF. Written as DNA, the CDR3 is TGCGCCAGCAGCACACAGGGGATGAACACTGAAGCTTTCTTT. The entire variable domain, with the rest obtained from reference TRBV5-1 and TRBJ1-1, is as follows: KAGVTQTPRYLIKTRGQQVTLSCSPISGHRSVSWYQQTPGQGLQFLFEYFSETQRNKGNFPGRFSGRQFSNSRSEMNVSTLELGDSALYLCASSTQGMNTEAFFGQGTRLTVV.

In its sample, this clonotype was seen many times. The J gene is TRBJ2-3, the V gene TRBV5-1; D unclear. Trimming took off 0 bases at V and 0 bases at J, with 5 bases between the two ends. Germline V gene data show CDR1 as SGHRS and CDR2 as YFSETQ. The CDR3 has 14 amino acids. The CDR3 protein is CASSLVPSTDTQYF. CDR3 DNA: TGCGCCAGCAGCTTGGTTCCCAGCACAGATACGCAGTATTTT.

The chain is built from TRBV15 and TRBJ1-5; TRBD1 matches at 7 bases. Per germline, CDR1 LNHNV and CDR2 YYDKDF (reference sequence). The CDR3 has 16 residues. Trimming removed 3 bases from V and 7 bases from J; junction bases left unmatched: 12. CDR3 nucleotides: TGTGCCACCAGCAGGGGGGACAGACAAAGGAGGCAGCCCCAGCATTTT. It encodes CATSRGDRQRRQPQHF.

This clonotype was counted at least ten times. The chain uses TRBV27 and TRBJ1-2, with D possibly TRBD1 on 6 matching bases. CDR3 length: 14 amino acids. V was clipped by 3 bases and J by 4 bases, with 12 bases between them. Germline lookup yields CDR1 MNHEY and CDR2 SMNVEV (reference sequence). The DNA for the CDR3 is TGTGCCAGCAGTTTTCTACAGGGATCCTATGGCTACACCTTC. It yields the protein CASSFLQGSYGYTF.

This clonotype was observed a few times. The V call is TRBV7-2, the J call TRBJ2-5; D unclear. The CDR3 sequence is 14 residues long. Between the trimmed V and J ends, which lost 2 bases and 2 bases, there was a span of 9 bases. Per the germline V gene, CDR1 is SGHTA and CDR2 is FQGNSA. The CDR3 loop reads CASSLRPGQETQYF. The CDR3 coding sequence is TGTGCCAGCAGCTTACGTCCAGGACAAGAGACCCAGTACTTC.

This clonotype was seen at least ten times. The chain recombines TRBV29-1 with TRBJ1-1; D gene uncertain. Germline CDR1 reads SQVTM; CDR2 reads ANQGSEA. V was trimmed by 1 base and J by 0 bases, leaving 9 bases between them. This CDR3 region has 14 residues. In nucleotides, the CDR3 is TGCAGCGTTGAAGGGATATCCATGAACACTGAAGCTTTCTTT. This sequence encodes CSVEGISMNTEAFF.

This clonotype came up many times. The chain recombines TRBV29-1 with TRBJ2-7; 9 bases align to TRBD1. Trimming removed 4 bases from V and 5 bases from J; junction bases left unmatched: 9. From germline, CDR1 is SQVTM and CDR2 ANQGSEA. This CDR3 is built from 14 residues. This CDR3 reads CSVVVGQGYHEQYF. In DNA form, the CDR3 reads TGCAGCGTTGTCGTGGGACAGGGTTACCACGAGCAGTACTTC.

V usage is TRBV7-2 and J usage is TRBJ2-7; a possible D gene is TRBD1 (7 bases). Germline V gene lookup returns CDR1 SGHTA and CDR2 FQGNSA. The V and J ends lost 4 bases and 6 bases respectively, with 13 bases between them. The CDR3 runs to 13 residues. The CDR3 spells CASSSQGGGEQYF. CDR3 bases: TGTGCCAGCAGCTCTCAGGGGGGCGGCGAGCAGTACTTC. Full variable domain (remainder filled in from reference TRBV7-2 and TRBJ2-7): GAGVSQSPSNKVTEKGKDVELRCDPISGHTALYWYRQSLGQGLEFLIYFQGNSAPDKSGLPSDRFSAERTGGSVSTLTIQRTQQEDSAVYLCASSSQGGGEQYFGPGTRLTVT.

This clonotype was counted at least ten times. The rearrangement uses TRBV10-1 and TRBJ2-2; 7 bases are shared with TRBD2. Germline assignment: CDR1 WNHNN and CDR2 SYGVQD (reference sequence). This CDR3 is built from 12 residues. V shed 6 bases, J shed 5 bases, and the junction held 0 bases outside the gene matches. CDR3 DNA sequence: TGCGCCAGCAGAGCGGGAACCGGGGAGCTGTTTTTT. It translates to CASRAGTGELFF.

V usage is TRBV7-9 and J usage is TRBJ1-4; D might be TRBD1 (6 bases). This CDR3 is 17 amino acids long. V lost 5 bases and J lost 1, with 17 bases in between. The V gene's germline CDR1 is SEHNR and CDR2 FQNEAQ (reference sequence). For the CDR3, the DNA is TGTGCCAGCAGCCTCATACCAAACAGGGTAACTAATGAAAAACTGTTTTTT. Its protein product is CASSLIPNRVTNEKLFF. The whole variable domain, remainder taken from reference TRBV7-9 and TRBJ1-4, is DTGVSQNPRHKITKRGQNVTFRCDPISEHNRLYWYRQTLGQGPEFLTYFQNEAQLEKSRLLSDRFSAERPKGSFSTLEIQRTEQGDSAMYLCASSLIPNRVTNEKLFFGSGTQLSVL.

This clonotype occurred many times. This chain joins TRBV25-1 and TRBJ1-1; 7 positions match TRBD1. The V and J ends lost 3 bases and 9 bases, in that order; junction bases with no gene match: 1. The CDR3 is 11 residues long. Germline V lookup: CDR1 MGHDK, CDR2 SYGVNS. CDR3 DNA: TGTGCCAGCAGTGAGGGACAGAAAGCTTTCTTT. Its translation: CASSEGQKAFF.

The rearrangement links TRBV2 to TRBJ1-1, with D perhaps matching TRBD1 (6 bases). The CDR3 contains 14 residues. Germline-derived CDR1 and CDR2 are SNHLY and FYNNEI. The germline V and J ends were trimmed by 4 bases and 1 base, with 10 bases remaining between them. DNA of the CDR3: TGTGCCAGCAGTGCTGTACAGGGGAACACTGAAGCTTTCTTT. This translates into CASSAVQGNTEAFF.